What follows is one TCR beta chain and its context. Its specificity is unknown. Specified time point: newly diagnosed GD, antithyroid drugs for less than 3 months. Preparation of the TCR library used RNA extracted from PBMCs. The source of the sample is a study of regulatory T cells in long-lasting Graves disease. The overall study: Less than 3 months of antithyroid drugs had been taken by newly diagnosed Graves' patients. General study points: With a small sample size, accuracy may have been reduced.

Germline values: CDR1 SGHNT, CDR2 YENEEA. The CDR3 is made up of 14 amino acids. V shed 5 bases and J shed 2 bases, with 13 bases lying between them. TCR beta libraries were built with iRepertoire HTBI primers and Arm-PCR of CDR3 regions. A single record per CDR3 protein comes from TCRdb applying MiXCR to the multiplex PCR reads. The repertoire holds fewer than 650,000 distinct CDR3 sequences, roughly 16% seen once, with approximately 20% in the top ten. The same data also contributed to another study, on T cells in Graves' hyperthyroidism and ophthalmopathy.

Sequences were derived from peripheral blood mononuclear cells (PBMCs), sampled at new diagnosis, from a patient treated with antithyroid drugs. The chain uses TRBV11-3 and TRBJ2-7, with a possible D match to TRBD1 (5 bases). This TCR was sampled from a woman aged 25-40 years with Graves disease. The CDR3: CASSQEDSPYEQYF. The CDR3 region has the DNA TGTGCCAGCAGCCAAGAAGACAGTCCCTACGAGCAGTACTTC. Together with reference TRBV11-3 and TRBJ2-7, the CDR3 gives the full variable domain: EAGVVQSPRYKIIEKKQPVAFWCNPISGHNTLYWYLQNLGQGPELLIRYENEEAVDDSQLPKDRFSAERLKGVDSTLKIQPAELGDSAVYLCASSQEDSPYEQYFGPGTRLTVT.